The rows below give T cell receptor beta chains drawn from one sample of a study of cytomegalovirus exposure and HLA in healthy donors. Profiling relied on immunoSEQ multiplex PCR, and the TCRdb table lists in-frame clones only, not all of them. Altogether some 70,000 clones are present, roughly two thirds being singletons, with the ten largest covering less than 15%. The sample consisted of PBMCs. These receptor sequences come from a male donor in good health and CMV-seropositive. Both conserved end residues are part of each CDR3. The D gene is left open where the match is weak. Where a row states a size, it is once, few, many or the class of an expanded clone; other rows omit it.

V gene	J gene	D gene	clone size	CDR3 protein	CDR3 DNA
TRBV7-9	TRBJ2-7	-	-	CSSSLLKGDEQYF	TGTTCCAGCAGCTTATTGAAGGGAGACGAGCAGTACTTC
TRBV5-6	TRBJ2-7	-	few	CASSLAHTYYEQYF	TGTGCCAGCAGCTTGGCTCACACGTACTACGAGCAGTACTTC
TRBV19	TRBJ1-2	TRBD1	-	CASTRNQGASYGYTF	TGTGCCAGTACTCGGAATCAGGGGGCCAGCTATGGCTACACCTTC
TRBV5-5	TRBJ1-2	TRBD1	-	CASSLDTGEFGYTF	TGTGCCAGCAGCTTGGATACAGGGGAATTTGGCTACACCTTC
TRBV30	TRBJ2-4	TRBD2	-	CAWGGLAGGRNIQYF	TGTGCCTGGGGGGGACTAGCGGGGGGCCGAAACATTCAGTACTTC
TRBV18	TRBJ1-1	-	-	CASSDAEGVNTEAFF	TGTGCCAGCTCGGACGCCGAGGGGGTGAACACTGAAGCTTTCTTT
TRBV5-6	TRBJ1-2	TRBD1	-	CASSLRGPEANYGYTF	TGTGCCAGCAGCTTAAGGGGGCCTGAAGCTAACTATGGCTACACCTTC
TRBV5-1	TRBJ1-1	-	-	CASSSPWEGVTEAFF	TGCGCCAGCAGCTCCCCCTGGGAGGGAGTTACTGAAGCTTTCTTT
TRBV12-5	TRBJ1-1	-	-	CASGFQQGSMNTEAFF	TGTGCTAGTGGTTTCCAACAGGGTTCCATGAACACTGAAGCTTTCTTT
TRBV19	TRBJ2-5	TRBD2	few	CASSPSGVYQETQYF	TGTGCCAGTAGTCCAAGCGGGGTTTACCAAGAGACCCAGTACTTC
TRBV10-1	TRBJ2-7	TRBD2	-	CASSESNGLAGIEQYF	TGCGCCAGCAGTGAGTCGAATGGACTAGCGGGAATCGAGCAGTACTTC
TRBV10-2	TRBJ1-1	-	few	CASSSQGSGTEAFF	TGCGCCAGCAGTTCACAGGGCAGTGGCACTGAAGCTTTCTTT